The clone carrying this T cell receptor (beta chain) came up many times. Its specificity is unknown. cDNA molecules, individually, were tagged with unique molecular identifiers. Via MiXCR, TCRdb re-called the 5' RACE reads, giving one row per CDR3 protein. The data show 34,000 or so distinct CDR3 sequences, about 10% seen once. The data stem from a study of early T cells in non-severe SARS-CoV-2 infection. Study background: Sequenced material consisted of bulk RNA (from unsorted whole blood), and chains were unpaired.

Germline CDR1 MGHDK, CDR2 SYGVNS. The CDR3 consists of 15 residues. Trimming took 5 bases from V and 10 from J; bases not matched to a gene: 10. The study's findings and limits: Anti-spike CD8 responses were favored by VDJdb matching, which missed private and CD4 specificities.

The sequence was collected from an adult who was a healthcare worker with PCR-confirmed SARS-CoV-2 infection or an uninfected control (not recorded which). Sequencing input: whole blood. The chain is built from TRBV25-1 and TRBJ1-6, with 8 bases lining up with TRBD1. In nucleotides, the CDR3 is TGTGCCAGCAGTCCCCCAGGGGGCATCTGGTCACCCCTCCACTTT. Its protein product is CASSPPGGIWSPLHF.